Each of the 10 T cell receptor beta chains below was sequenced from the same sample in a study of blood T cell repertoires in COVID-19 (dated by TCRdb to the early 2020s). Library prep was done by the immunoSEQ multiplex PCR assay. The clones in this table, taken by TCRdb from immuneACCESS, are in-frame only. Not every clone is retained; where verified, under half of the shortfall comes from an unresolved V gene, and the cause of the rest is unknown. Recorded for this sample are 100,000 to 150,000 clones; around nine tenths of them occurred a single time. Roughly 7.6% of the sample lies in the top ten. Sequenced input: peripheral blood. All receptors come from a man in his fifties or sixties with acute or convalescent COVID-19.

This chain uses TRBV6-2 or TRBV6-3 with TRBJ2-2; maybe TRBD2 (5 bases). The CDR3 extends over 14 amino acids. CDR1 MNHEY and CDR2 SVGEGT come from the germline V gene. Trimming stripped 6 bases from V and 0 bases from J, with 8 bases between. DNA of the CDR3: TGTGCCAGCAGCCGACTACCGAACACCGGGGAGCTGTTTTTT. As protein: CASSRLPNTGELFF.

The V call is TRBV4-3, the J call TRBJ2-1, with D possibly matching TRBD2 (5 bases). The CDR3 has 17 residues. V gave up 0 bases and J gave up 5 bases, with 17 bases separating them. Per germline, CDR1 LGHNA and CDR2 YSLEER. The CDR3 loop is CASSQDGSEAGNNEQFF. The CDR3 DNA reads as TGCGCCAGCAGCCAAGATGGGTCGGAGGCCGGAAACAATGAGCAGTTCTTC.

The V and J genes are TRBV30 and TRBJ2-3, with 7 bases matching TRBD2. The V segment lost 1 base and the J segment 5 bases; nucleotides outside the gene matches: 9. Germline V gene sequence: CDR1 GTSNPN, CDR2 SVGIG (reference sequence). The length of the CDR3 is 15 residues. CDR3 region: CAWSGGEGLRDTQYF. CDR3 coding DNA: TGTGCCTGGAGTGGTGGGGAGGGCCTAAGAGATACGCAGTATTTT.

This chain joins TRBV5-8 and TRBJ1-6; no clear D gene. Germline V gene lookup returns CDR1 SGHTS and CDR2 YDEGEE. This CDR3 region has 13 residues. Trimming left V 2 bases short and J 8 bases short, with 8 bases between. The CDR3 reads CASSFKDYSPLHF. The CDR3 DNA reads as TGTGCCAGCAGCTTTAAAGACTATTCACCCCTCCACTTT. Full variable domain (outside the CDR3, taken from reference TRBV5-8 and TRBJ1-6): EAGVTQSPTHLIKTRGQQATLRCSPISGHTSVYWYQQALGLGLQFLLWYDEGEERNRGNFPPRFSGRQFPNYSSELNVNALELEDSALYLCASSFKDYSPLHFGNGTRLTVT.

The chain couples TRBV7-9 to TRBJ2-1; D is undetermined. Trimming took off 1 base at V and 8 bases at J, with 15 bases between the two ends. Germline V gene lookup returns CDR1 SEHNR and CDR2 FQNEAQ (reference sequence). CDR3 length: 15 residues. The CDR3 loop reads CASSLGLGQIDEQFF. CDR3 in DNA: TGTGCCAGCAGCTTAGGTCTAGGCCAAATAGATGAGCAGTTCTTC. The full variable domain, its missing parts supplied by reference TRBV7-9 and TRBJ2-1, is DTGVSQNPRHKITKRGQNVTFRCDPISEHNRLYWYRQTLGQGPEFLTYFQNEAQLEKSRLLSDRFSAERPKGSFSTLEIQRTEQGDSAMYLCASSLGLGQIDEQFFGPGTRLTVL.

The J gene is TRBJ1-1, the V gene TRBV6-1, with a weak D call TRBD1 (6 bases). Trimming left V 0 bases short and J 1 base short, with 9 bases between. The germline V gene has CDR1 MNHNS and CDR2 SASEGT. CDR3 length: 15 amino acids. This CDR3 reads CASSEAGTPNTEAFF. The CDR3 DNA is TGTGCCAGCAGTGAAGCCGGGACACCGAACACTGAAGCTTTCTTT.

This clone was counted once. The chain employs TRBV7-9 and TRBJ2-5; 7 bases align to TRBD2. The J segment lost 4 bases and the V segment lost 3 bases, leaving 11 bases of the junction unmatched. The V gene's germline CDR1 is SEHNR and CDR2 FQNEAQ (reference sequence). CDR3 length: 16 residues. CDR3 nucleotide sequence: TGTGCCAGCAGCTTGCCCGCTAGCGGAACCGGAGAGACCCAGTACTTC. The encoded protein is CASSLPASGTGETQYF.

This clone was seen once. The chain couples TRBV4-1 to TRBJ2-1; D is perhaps TRBD2 (6 bases). Germline V gives CDR1 MGHRA, CDR2 YSYEKL. The CDR3 is 15 amino acids. V was cut by 1 base and J by 2 bases, with 9 bases left in between. The CDR3 protein is CASSQGGGTYNEQFF. In nucleotides, the CDR3 is TGCGCCAGCAGCCAAGGGGGCGGGACCTACAATGAGCAGTTCTTC.

This chain connects TRBV4-1 to TRBJ1-2; TRBD1 matches 10 bases. V trimming: 5 bases; J trimming: 4 bases; junction bases outside the gene matches: 10. The length of the CDR3 is 16 residues. Germline V gives CDR1 MGHRA, CDR2 YSYEKL. CDR3 sequence: CASSRSTTGGFYGYTF. Here the CDR3 DNA reads TGCGCCAGCAGCAGGAGCACGACAGGGGGCTTCTATGGCTACACCTTC.

This clone was seen more than once but under ten times. This chain joins TRBV6-1 and TRBJ1-6, with 8 bases aligning to TRBD1. The CDR3 sequence is 16 residues long. The V and J ends lost 4 bases and 4 bases, in that order; junction bases with no gene match: 6. Per germline, CDR1 MNHNS and CDR2 SASEGT. The CDR3 is CASSGGQAIYNSPLHF. The CDR3 nucleotides are TGTGCCAGCAGTGGGGGACAGGCTATTTATAATTCACCCCTCCACTTT.